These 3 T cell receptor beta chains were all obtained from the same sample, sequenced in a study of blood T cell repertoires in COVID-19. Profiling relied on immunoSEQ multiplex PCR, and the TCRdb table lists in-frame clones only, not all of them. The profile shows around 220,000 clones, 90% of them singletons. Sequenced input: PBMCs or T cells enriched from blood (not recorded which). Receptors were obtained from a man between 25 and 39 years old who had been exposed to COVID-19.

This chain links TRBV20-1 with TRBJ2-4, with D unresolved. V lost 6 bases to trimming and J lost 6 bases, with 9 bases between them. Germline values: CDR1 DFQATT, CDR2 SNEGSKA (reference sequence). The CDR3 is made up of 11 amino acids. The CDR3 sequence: CSARSSNIQYF. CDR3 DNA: TGCAGTGCCCGTTCTTCAAACATTCAGTACTTC.

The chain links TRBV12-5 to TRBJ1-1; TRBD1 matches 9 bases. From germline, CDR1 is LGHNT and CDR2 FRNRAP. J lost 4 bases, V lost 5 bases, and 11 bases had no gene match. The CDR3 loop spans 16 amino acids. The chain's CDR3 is CASGPKTGGLSTEAFF. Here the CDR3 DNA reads TGTGCTAGTGGTCCTAAGACAGGGGGACTTTCCACTGAAGCTTTCTTT.

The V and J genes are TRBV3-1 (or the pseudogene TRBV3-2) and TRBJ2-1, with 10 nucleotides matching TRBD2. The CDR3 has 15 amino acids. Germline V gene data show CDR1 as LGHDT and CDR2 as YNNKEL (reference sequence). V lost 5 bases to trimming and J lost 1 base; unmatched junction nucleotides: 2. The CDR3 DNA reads TGTGCCAGCAGCTTAGCGGGGGGATCCTACAATGAGCAGTTCTTC. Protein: CASSLAGGSYNEQFF.